This T cell receptor beta chain was recovered during a study of OX40 agonist ivuxolimab in advanced cancers. Study summary: Cancers in dose escalation were hepatocellular, melanoma, renal cell and head and neck. Partial responses were observed in three patients, of whom one had hepatocellular carcinoma and two had cutaneous melanoma.

On this clone: What it binds is unknown.

Study-level results: On average, a greater number of expanded clones characterised CD8+ T cells relative to CD4+.

The assay was immunoSEQ multiplex PCR, and TCRdb's table has in-frame clones only and misses some. The sample records approximately 72,000 clones, roughly 84% being singletons. Germline V gene lookup returns CDR1 MNHEY and CDR2 SVGAGI. V gave up 0 bases and J gave up 10 bases, with 18 bases separating them. The length of the CDR3 is 16 residues. The chain links TRBV6-5 to TRBJ1-4, with D perhaps TRBD1 (6 bases). The specimen comprised CD4+ or CD8+ T cells sorted from blood, sampled in a trial of the OX40 agonist ivuxolimab. This TCR was sampled from an adult with an advanced solid tumor such as melanoma, head and neck, liver or kidney cancer. For the CDR3, the DNA is TGTGCCAGCAGTTACTCACGGGGTAGCGAAGGGGGAAAACTGTTTTTT. Its translation: CASSYSRGSEGGKLFF.